This TCR beta chain was found in a study of beta chain features in type 1 diabetes. Study-level information: Age, gender, cell numbers and subset yield matched between patients and controls. General study points: TCRB repertoires of naive, central memory and Treg cells appeared more similar among patients than among healthy donors. Amplification by PCR could prefer shorter templates, with the same effect in patients and controls.

The sample holds one count of this clone. Its antigen is not identified. TCRB transcripts that were expressed got sequenced, as all of the isolated RNA had been reverse transcribed. The average read count of naive, central memory and regulatory T cell samples was about 3.3 million. Assay: immunoSEQ multiplex PCR; the TCRdb copy retains only in-frame clones and omits some. The sample consists of about 450,000 clones, around 10% of them appearing once. The germline V gene has CDR1 MDHEN and CDR2 SYDVKM. This CDR3 region has 16 residues. V gave up 7 bases and J gave up 1 base, with 17 bases separating them.

Sequenced material: naive CD4+ T cells from blood. V gene TRBV28 combines with J gene TRBJ2-4; D gene uncertain. This sequence originates from a young woman in good health. Here the CDR3 reads CASNPLGLYAKNIQYF. The CDR3 nucleotides read TGTGCCAGCAACCCTCTAGGGTTGTACGCCAAAAACATTCAGTACTTC.